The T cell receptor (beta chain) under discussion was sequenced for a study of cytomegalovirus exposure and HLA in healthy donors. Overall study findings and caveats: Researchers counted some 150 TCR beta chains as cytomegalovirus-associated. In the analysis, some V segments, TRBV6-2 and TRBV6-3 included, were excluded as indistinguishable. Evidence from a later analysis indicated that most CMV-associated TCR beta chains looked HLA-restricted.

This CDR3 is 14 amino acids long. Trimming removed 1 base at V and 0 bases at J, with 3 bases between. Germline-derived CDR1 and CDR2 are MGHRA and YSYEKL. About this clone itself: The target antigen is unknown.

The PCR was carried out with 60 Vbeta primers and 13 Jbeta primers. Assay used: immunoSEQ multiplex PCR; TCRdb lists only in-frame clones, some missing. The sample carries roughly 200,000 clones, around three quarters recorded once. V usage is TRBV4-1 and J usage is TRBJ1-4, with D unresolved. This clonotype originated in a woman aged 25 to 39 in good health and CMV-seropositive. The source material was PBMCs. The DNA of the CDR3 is TGCGCCAGCAGCCAAGCAGCAACTAATGAAAAACTGTTTTTT. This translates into CASSQAATNEKLFF.